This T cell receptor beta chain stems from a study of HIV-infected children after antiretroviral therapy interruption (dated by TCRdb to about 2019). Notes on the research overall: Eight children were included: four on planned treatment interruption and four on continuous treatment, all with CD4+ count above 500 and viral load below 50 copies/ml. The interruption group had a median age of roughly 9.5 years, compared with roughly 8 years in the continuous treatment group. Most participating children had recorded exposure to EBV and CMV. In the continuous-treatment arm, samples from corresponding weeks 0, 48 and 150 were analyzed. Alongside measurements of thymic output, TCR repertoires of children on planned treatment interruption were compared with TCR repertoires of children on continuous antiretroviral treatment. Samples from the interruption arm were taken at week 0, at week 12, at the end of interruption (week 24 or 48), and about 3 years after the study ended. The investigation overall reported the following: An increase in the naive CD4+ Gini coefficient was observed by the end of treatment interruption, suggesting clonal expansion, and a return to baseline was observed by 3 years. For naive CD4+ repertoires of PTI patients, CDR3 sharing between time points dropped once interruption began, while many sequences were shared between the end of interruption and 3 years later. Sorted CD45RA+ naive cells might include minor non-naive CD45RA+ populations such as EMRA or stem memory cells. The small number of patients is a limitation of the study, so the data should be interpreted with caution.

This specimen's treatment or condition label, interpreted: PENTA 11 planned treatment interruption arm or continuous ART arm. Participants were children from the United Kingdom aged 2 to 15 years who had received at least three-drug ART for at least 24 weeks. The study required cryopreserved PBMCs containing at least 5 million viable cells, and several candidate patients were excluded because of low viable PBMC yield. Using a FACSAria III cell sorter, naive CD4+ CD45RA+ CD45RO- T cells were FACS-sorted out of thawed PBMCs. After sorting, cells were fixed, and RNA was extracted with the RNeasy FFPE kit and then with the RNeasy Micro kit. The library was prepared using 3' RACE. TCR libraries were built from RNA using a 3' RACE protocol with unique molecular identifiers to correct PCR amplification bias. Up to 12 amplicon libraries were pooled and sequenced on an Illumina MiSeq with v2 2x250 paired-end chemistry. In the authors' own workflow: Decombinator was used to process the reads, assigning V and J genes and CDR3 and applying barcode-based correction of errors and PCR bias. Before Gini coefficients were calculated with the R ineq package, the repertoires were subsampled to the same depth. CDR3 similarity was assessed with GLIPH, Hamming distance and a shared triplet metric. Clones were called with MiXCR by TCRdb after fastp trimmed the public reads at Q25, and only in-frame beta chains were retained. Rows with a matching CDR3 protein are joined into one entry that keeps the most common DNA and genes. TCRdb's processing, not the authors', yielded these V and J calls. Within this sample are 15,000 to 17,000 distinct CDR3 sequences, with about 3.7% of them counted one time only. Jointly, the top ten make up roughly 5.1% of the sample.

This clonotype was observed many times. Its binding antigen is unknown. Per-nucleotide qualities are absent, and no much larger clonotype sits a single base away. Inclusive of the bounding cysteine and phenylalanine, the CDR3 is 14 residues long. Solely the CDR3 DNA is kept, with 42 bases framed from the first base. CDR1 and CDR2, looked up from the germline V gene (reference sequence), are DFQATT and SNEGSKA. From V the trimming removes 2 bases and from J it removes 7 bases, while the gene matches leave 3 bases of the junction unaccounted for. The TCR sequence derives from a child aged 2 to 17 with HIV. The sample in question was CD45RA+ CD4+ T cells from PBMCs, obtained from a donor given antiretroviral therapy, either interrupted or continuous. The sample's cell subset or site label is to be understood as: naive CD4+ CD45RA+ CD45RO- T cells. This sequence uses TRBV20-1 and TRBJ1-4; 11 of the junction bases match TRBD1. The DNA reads TGCAGTGCTAGAAGGGGACAGGGGGGTGAAAAACTGTTTTTT. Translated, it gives CSARRGQGGEKLFF.